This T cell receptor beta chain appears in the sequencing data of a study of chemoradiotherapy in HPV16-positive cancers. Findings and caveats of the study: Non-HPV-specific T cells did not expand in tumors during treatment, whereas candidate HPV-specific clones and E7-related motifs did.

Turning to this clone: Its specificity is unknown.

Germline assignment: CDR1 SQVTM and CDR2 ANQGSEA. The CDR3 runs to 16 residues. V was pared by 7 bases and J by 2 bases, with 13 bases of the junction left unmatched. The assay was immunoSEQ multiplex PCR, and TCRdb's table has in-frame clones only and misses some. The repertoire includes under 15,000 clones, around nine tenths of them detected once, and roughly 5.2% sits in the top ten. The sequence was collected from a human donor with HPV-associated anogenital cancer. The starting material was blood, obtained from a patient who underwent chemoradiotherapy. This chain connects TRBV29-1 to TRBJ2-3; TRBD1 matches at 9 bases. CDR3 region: CSGVPPTGGTTDTQYF. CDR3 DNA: TGCAGCGGCGTCCCTCCCACAGGGGGCACCACAGATACGCAGTATTTT.